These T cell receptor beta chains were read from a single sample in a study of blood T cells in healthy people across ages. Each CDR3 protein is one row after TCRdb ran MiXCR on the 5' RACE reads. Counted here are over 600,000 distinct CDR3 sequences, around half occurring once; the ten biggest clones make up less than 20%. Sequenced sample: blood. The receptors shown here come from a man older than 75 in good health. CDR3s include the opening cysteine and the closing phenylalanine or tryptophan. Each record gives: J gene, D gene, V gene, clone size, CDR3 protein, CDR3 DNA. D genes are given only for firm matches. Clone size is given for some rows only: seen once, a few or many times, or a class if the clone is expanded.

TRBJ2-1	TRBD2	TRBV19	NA	CAGSIVGLAVYNEQFF	TGTGCCGGTAGTATAGTAGGACTAGCGGTTTACAATGAGCAGTTCTTC
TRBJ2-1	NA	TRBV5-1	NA	CASSLARRYGEQFF	TGCGCCAGCAGCTTGGCCAGGAGGTACGGTGAGCAGTTCTTC
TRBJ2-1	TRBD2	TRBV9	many	CASSSAGTSGSNEQFF	TGTGCCAGCAGCTCCGCCGGGACTAGCGGGAGCAATGAGCAGTTCTTC
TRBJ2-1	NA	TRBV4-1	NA	CASKQGAGNSYNEQFF	TGCGCCAGCAAACAGGGAGCGGGAAACTCCTACAATGAGCAGTTCTTC
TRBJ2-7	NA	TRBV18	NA	CASSPGQSEQYF	TGTGCCAGCTCACCCGGACAGAGCGAGCAGTACTTC
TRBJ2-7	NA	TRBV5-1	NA	CASSLVPGANYEQYF	TGCGCCAGCAGCTTGGTGCCGGGCGCAAACTACGAGCAGTACTTC
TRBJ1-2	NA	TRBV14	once	CASSPSGHGYTF	TGTGCCAGCAGCCCTAGTGGACATGGCTACACCTTC
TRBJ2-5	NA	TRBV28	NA	CASRVGGNRETQYF	TGTGCCAGTCGGGTCGGCGGGAACCGAGAGACCCAGTACTTC
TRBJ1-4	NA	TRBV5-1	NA	CASSFLGQNEKLFF	TGCGCCAGCAGCTTCCTGGGCCAGAATGAAAAACTGTTTTTT
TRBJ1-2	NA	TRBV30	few	CAWNSVYRGGYTF	TGTGCCTGGAACTCGGTCTACCGGGGTGGCTACACCTTC
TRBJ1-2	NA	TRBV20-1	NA	CSARDLPKWELINYGYTF	TGCAGTGCTAGAGATTTACCGAAATGGGAACTCATTAACTATGGCTACACCTTC
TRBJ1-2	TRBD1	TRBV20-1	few	CSAPLGGTGGLGYTF	TGCAGTGCTCCTTTGGGCGGTACAGGGGGCCTTGGCTACACCTTC
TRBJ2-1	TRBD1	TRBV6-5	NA	CASRLTGNLNEQFF	TGTGCCAGCAGACTGACAGGGAACCTGAATGAGCAGTTCTTC
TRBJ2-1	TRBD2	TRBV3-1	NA	CASSQLAGSGNEQFF	TGTGCCAGCAGCCAGCTAGCGGGTTCGGGCAATGAGCAGTTCTTC
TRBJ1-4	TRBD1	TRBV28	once	CASRRSGGGEKLFF	TGTGCCAGCAGACGTTCAGGGGGCGGTGAAAAACTGTTTTTT
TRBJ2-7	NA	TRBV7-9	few	CASSLMSHEQYF	TGTGCCAGCAGCTTGATGAGCCACGAGCAGTACTTC
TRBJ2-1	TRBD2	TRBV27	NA	CASSLSSRRREYYNEQFF	TGTGCCAGCAGTTTATCGTCCCGGCGGCGGGAGTATTACAATGAGCAGTTCTTC
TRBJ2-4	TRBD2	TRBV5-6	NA	CASRDWGGGIQYF	TGTGCCAGCAGGGACTGGGGGGGTGGCATTCAGTACTTC
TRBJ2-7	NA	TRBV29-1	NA	CSARGEVNYNEQYF	TGCAGCGCCCGGGGAGAGGTAAACTACAATGAGCAGTACTTC
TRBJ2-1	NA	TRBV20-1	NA	CSATNNEQFF	TGCAGTGCTACCAACAATGAGCAGTTCTTC
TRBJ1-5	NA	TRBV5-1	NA	CASSEVFGANQPQHF	TGCGCCAGCAGCGAGGTGTTCGGGGCCAATCAGCCCCAGCATTTT
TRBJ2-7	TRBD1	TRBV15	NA	CATSRDSQLGQEHEQYF	TGTGCCACCAGCAGAGATTCCCAACTAGGACAGGAACACGAGCAGTACTTC
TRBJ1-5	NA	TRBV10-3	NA	CAISEANNQPQHF	TGTGCCATCAGTGAGGCAAACAATCAGCCCCAGCATTTT
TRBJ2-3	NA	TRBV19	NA	CASTGGRDTQYF	TGTGCCAGTACCGGTGGCCGAGATACGCAGTATTTT
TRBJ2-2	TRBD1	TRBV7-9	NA	CASSLVGQTNTGELFF	TGTGCCAGCAGCTTAGTGGGACAGACAAACACCGGGGAGCTGTTTTTT
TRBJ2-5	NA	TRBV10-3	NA	CAISDREETQYF	TGTGCCATCAGTGACAGAGAAGAGACCCAGTACTTC
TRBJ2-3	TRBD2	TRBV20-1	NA	CSARPGTSSSTDTQYF	TGCAGTGCTAGACCCGGGACTAGCTCTAGCACAGATACGCAGTATTTT
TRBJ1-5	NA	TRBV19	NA	CASSPGVVQPQHF	TGTGCCAGTAGTCCCGGGGTTGTTCAGCCCCAGCATTTT
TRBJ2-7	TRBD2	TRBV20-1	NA	CSAAELASPYEQYF	TGCAGTGCTGCGGAACTAGCGTCCCCCTACGAGCAGTACTTC
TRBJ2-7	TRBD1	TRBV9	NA	CASSAGQGDNKYNEQYF	TGTGCCAGCAGCGCGGGACAGGGGGACAACAAATACAATGAGCAGTACTTC
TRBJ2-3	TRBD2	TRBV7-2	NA	CASSLAGGSYGDTQYF	TGTGCCAGCAGCTTAGCTGGCGGGAGCTATGGAGATACGCAGTATTTT
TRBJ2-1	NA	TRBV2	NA	CASSEEGWGVIYNEQFF	TGTGCCAGCAGTGAAGAGGGGTGGGGGGTTATTTACAATGAGCAGTTCTTC
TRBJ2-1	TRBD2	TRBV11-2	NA	CASSLTSVYNEQFF	TGTGCCAGCAGCTTGACTAGCGTATACAATGAGCAGTTCTTC
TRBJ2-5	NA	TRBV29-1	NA	CSVEGRDPRETQYF	TGCAGCGTTGAGGGCCGGGATCCTCGGGAGACCCAGTACTTC
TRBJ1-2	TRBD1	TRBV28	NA	CASSSNPGVYRQGADYGYTF	TGTGCCAGCAGTTCGAACCCAGGTGTGTACCGACAGGGGGCGGACTATGGCTACACCTTC
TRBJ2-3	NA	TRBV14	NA	CASSQVYSGGLTDTQYF	TGTGCCAGCAGCCAAGTTTATAGCGGAGGACTCACAGATACGCAGTATTTT
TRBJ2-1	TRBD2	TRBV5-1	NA	CASSPGLAGANQQFF	TGCGCCAGCAGCCCGGGACTAGCGGGGGCCAATCAGCAGTTCTTC
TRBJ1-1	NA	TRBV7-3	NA	CASGLTGGAGTEAFF	TGTGCCAGCGGCTTAACTGGGGGCGCGGGCACTGAAGCTTTCTTT
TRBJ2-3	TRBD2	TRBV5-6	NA	CASSPLSGRAGTDTQYF	TGTGCCAGCAGCCCGCTGAGCGGGAGGGCCGGAACAGATACGCAGTATTTT
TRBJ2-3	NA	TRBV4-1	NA	CASRKGGAAADTQYF	TGCGCCAGCAGGAAGGGCGGTGCGGCGGCAGATACGCAGTATTTT
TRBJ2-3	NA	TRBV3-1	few	CASTFRGAGAEDTQYF	TGTGCCAGCACATTCCGGGGGGCCGGCGCGGAAGATACGCAGTATTTT
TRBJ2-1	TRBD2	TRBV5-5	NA	CASSPTEIAGDNEQFF	TGTGCCAGCAGCCCAACCGAAATAGCGGGAGACAATGAGCAGTTCTTC
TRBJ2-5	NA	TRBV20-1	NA	CSAGSKGETQYF	TGCAGTGCTGGGTCGAAGGGGGAGACCCAGTACTTC
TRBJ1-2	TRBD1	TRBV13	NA	CASRYRSGGEFSYTF	TGTGCCAGCAGATACCGGTCAGGGGGCGAATTCAGCTACACCTTC
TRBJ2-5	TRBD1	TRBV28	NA	CASSFLRTGQETQYF	TGTGCCAGCAGTTTCTTAAGGACAGGACAAGAGACCCAGTACTTC
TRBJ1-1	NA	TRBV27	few	CASSWGLNTEAFF	TGTGCCAGCAGTTGGGGATTGAACACTGAAGCTTTCTTT
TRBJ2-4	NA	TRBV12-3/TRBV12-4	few	CASTNEAKNIQYF	TGTGCCAGCACTAACGAAGCCAAAAACATTCAGTACTTC
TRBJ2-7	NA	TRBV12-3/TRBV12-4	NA	CASSLAPPYEQYF	TGTGCCAGCAGTTTAGCTCCTCCCTACGAGCAGTACTTC
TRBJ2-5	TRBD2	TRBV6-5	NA	CASSGGTSRQETQYF	TGTGCCAGCAGCGGCGGGACTAGCCGACAAGAGACCCAGTACTTC
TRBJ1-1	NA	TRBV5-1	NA	CASSWETGSNTEAFF	TGCGCCAGCAGCTGGGAGACAGGTTCTAACACTGAAGCTTTCTTT
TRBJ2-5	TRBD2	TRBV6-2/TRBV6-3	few	CASSWRLAEHSTQYF	TGTGCCAGCAGTTGGAGACTAGCGGAACACTCCACCCAGTACTTC